The present T cell receptor (beta chain) was sequenced within a study of identical twins. The study's findings and limits: Memory repertoires lacked the insertion deficit that abundant cord blood beta clonotypes showed.

Trimming pared 0 bases from V and 4 bases from J, leaving 7 bases between. This CDR3 spans 14 amino acids. Germline CDR1 LGHNA, CDR2 YSLEER. TCRdb called the 5' RACE reads again in MiXCR, with one record for every CDR3 protein. The sample records a few hundred thousand distinct CDR3 sequences, about 8.3% being singletons. Comment on this clonotype: Its antigen is not identified.

The sample was also reused in another study, on yellow fever vaccine responses in identical twins.

The source of this sequence is a woman aged 18-29 years in good health. Sequenced material: CD8+ T cells sorted from blood. V usage is TRBV4-3 and J usage is TRBJ2-1; D not resolved. CDR3 amino acids: CASSQEALYNEQFF. Here the CDR3 DNA reads TGCGCCAGCAGCCAAGAGGCCTTGTACAATGAGCAGTTCTTC.